These T cell receptor beta chains were read from a single sample in a study of shared clonotypes between healthy human individuals. Libraries were prepared by immunoSEQ multiplex PCR; TCRdb keeps only in-frame clonotypes and omits some of them. The data contain 2.3 million or so clones, roughly 93% of them singletons. Sequenced: naive CD4+ T cells from PBMCs. These receptors originate from a young man in good health. Some clones in this sample may be carry-over from other donors' samples. The CDR3 runs from the conserved cysteine through the conserved F or W. Each record gives: V gene, CDR3 protein.

TRBV12-5,CASGLVERVWEQFF
TRBV7-9,CASSWLAGWTDTQYF
TRBV5-1,CASSLAGLAGLEQFF
TRBV2,CASSGPRAGTVNEKLFF
TRBV5-1,CASSWDYSGELFF
TRBV11-3,CASSPGGVDGELFF
TRBV4-3,CASSVGLAAGELFF
TRBV6-6,CASSYAGGVINYGYTF
TRBV9,CASSPRPQTGEQFF
TRBV27,CASRWGGGTEAFF
TRBV6-5,CASRMLDPFYEQYF
TRBV7-9,CASSRTADNYGYTF
TRBV15,CATSRPGTGIGQPQHF
TRBV18,CASSFGQGFSEQYF
TRBV28,CASSLQGATGYEQYF
TRBV5-4,CASSSRTSGNNEQFF
TRBV27,CASWSRTTYEQYF
TRBV28,CASSAQGRSSYEQYF
TRBV5-3,CARSLATFGSICEQYF
TRBV29-1,CSVDVKGLKDYTQYF
TRBV18,CASSRRQGGDNQPQHF
TRBV5-1,CASSLMRAGTTGELFF
TRBV5-4,CASSEAGGPGEQYF
TRBV6-6,CASSPPPPQGIYEQYF
TRBV28,CASSLLHRNTEAFF
TRBV27,CASSRGLQDYNEQFF
TRBV19,CASSTLQGKGTGELFF
TRBV28,CASMFAPGANVLTF
TRBV28,CASSLTGNQPQHF
TRBV19,CASTPDRVNEQFF
TRBV9,CASSRQGRIGLIAGELFF
TRBV9,CASSVGLAGGREQYF
TRBV5-4,CASSLGGQLNQPQHF
TRBV11-2,CASSLARGLNTEAFF
TRBV7-7,CASSRREYTGELFF
TRBV19,CASSINGQGQQYF
TRBV9,CASSGRPDTQYF
TRBV30,CAWGYLRSNTGELFF
TRBV19,CASSILGTTGELFF
TRBV29-1,CSGGDNRVRADTQYF
TRBV5-4,CASSLFGTGEETQYF
TRBV5-1,CASSVGQNSYNEQFF
TRBV12-5,CASGFSPGETDTQYF
TRBV28,CASTQGGWNTEAFF
TRBV18,CASSSRTGFNYGYTF
TRBV4-1,CASSQDPYQPQHF
TRBV30,CAWSVRLGRSETQYF
TRBV18,CASSIGTPDTQYF
TRBV5-1,CASSLDPPGANTEAFF
TRBV7-2,CASSLAGIYGYTF
TRBV7-2,CASSLEPGSGVETQYF
TRBV29-1,CSVRWDEQFF
TRBV29-1,CSVALAGVQETQYF